The source of this T cell receptor (beta chain) is a study of regulatory and conventional T cells in RAG deficiency. Findings and limits, study-wide: Patient subsets had shorter CDR3s; Omenn Treg-Tconv overlap exceeded 85%. Compared with controls, unique Treg TCR beta sequences dropped roughly 100-fold in Omenn syndrome and CID/AS.

The germline V gene encodes CDR1 WSHSY and CDR2 SAAADI. This CDR3 contains 14 residues. V lost 8 bases to trimming and J lost 5 bases; unmatched junction nucleotides: 2. Concerning this clone itself: Its antigen is currently unknown.

Clones were sequenced by immunoSEQ multiplex PCR, and TCRdb holds only the in-frame ones, with some missing. The data contain roughly 32,000 clones, about 96% of them singletons. The sorted conventional CD4+ T cells were CD25-low and CD127-high, with genomic DNA sequenced. The same specimen was also included in a second study, on regulatory T cells. That work adds: The PCR used 52 TRBV and 13 TRBJ primers. Skewed V and J usage and few unique V-J pairs marked patient repertoires, most in Tregs.

J is TRBJ1-6 and V is TRBV10-2, with 11 positions matching TRBD1. Sequencing was carried out using CD25- CD4+ T cells sorted from blood. The sequence was obtained from a human donor in good health. CDR3 protein: CASRGQGDNSPLHF. The CDR3, as DNA: TGCGCCAGCCGGGGACAGGGGGATAATTCACCCCTCCACTTT.